This T cell receptor (beta chain) appears in the sequencing data of a study of blood T cell repertoires in COVID-19. Study-wide background: Both acute and convalescent COVID-19 samples were obtained from the United States, Italy and Spain. Sample material is recorded as cDNA or gDNA derived from T cells, B-cell-depleted T cells, or PBMCs.

In the original analysis: Amplification with reference gene primers provided the estimates of nucleated cell counts. The data were produced by immunoSEQ multiplex PCR, yet TCRdb's version contains in-frame clones alone and is incomplete. That table furnishes V, J and clone size, whereas the DNA furnished D and trimming. In the table there are more than 110,000 clones, roughly 85% of which are singletons. The CDR3 covers 13 residues. Trimming pared 0 bases from V and 8 bases from J, leaving 10 bases between. CDR1 MNHEY and CDR2 SVGAGI come from the germline V gene. The J gene is TRBJ1-1, the V gene TRBV6-5; D possibly corresponds to TRBD1 (6 bases). The source of this sequence is a man aged 45-60 years with acute or convalescent COVID-19. Sequencing was performed on peripheral blood. Here the CDR3 reads CASSYSTGTEAFF. The CDR3 bases are TGTGCCAGCAGTTACTCGACAGGCACCGAAGCTTTCTTT.